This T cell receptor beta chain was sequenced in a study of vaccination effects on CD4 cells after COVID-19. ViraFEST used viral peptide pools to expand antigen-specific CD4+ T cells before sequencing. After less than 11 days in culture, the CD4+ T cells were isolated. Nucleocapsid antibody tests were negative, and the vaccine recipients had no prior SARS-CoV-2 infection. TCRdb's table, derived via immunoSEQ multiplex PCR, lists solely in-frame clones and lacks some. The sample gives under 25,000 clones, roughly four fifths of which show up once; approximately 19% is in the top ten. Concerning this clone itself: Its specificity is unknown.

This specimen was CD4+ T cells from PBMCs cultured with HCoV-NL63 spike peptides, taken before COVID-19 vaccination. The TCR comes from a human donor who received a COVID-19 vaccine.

The CDR3 here is CAWSDGTQYF. The CDR3 region has the DNA TGTGCCTGGAGTGACGGTACGCAGTATTTT. V and J are TRBV30 and TRBJ2-3, with D unclear. Germline V gene sequence: CDR1 GTSNPN, CDR2 SVGIG (reference sequence). This CDR3 has 10 residues. V lost 1 base, J lost 8 bases, and 4 bases lay in between.